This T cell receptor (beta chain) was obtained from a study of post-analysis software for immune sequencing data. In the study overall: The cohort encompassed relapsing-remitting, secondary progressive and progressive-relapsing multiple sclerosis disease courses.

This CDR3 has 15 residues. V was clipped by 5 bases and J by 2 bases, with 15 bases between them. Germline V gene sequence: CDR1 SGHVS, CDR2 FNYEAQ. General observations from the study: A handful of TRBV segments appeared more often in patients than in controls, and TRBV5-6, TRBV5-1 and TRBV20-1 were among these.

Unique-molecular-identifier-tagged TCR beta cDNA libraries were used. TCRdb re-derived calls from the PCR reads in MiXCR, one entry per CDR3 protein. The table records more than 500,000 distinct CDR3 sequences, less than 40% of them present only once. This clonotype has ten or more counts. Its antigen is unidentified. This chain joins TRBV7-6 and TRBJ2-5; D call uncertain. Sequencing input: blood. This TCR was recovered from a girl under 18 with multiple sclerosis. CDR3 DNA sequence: TGTGCCAGCAGCCTTGCATTTGGGCCTCAAGAGACCCAGTACTTC. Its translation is CASSLAFGPQETQYF.